This passage covers 3 T cell receptor beta chains from one sample sequenced in a study of blood T cell repertoires in COVID-19. Generated by immunoSEQ multiplex PCR, the TCRdb table keeps only in-frame clones and is missing some. The sample contains fewer than 250,000 clones, 80% to 90% of which appear only once. The sample taken for sequencing was PBMCs or T cells enriched from blood (not recorded which). Every receptor here comes from a man aged 25-45 years in a cohort exposed to, infected with or recovered from COVID-19 (not recorded which).

The chain joins TRBV24-1 to TRBJ2-5; 7 nucleotides align to TRBD1. Germline V gene lookup returns CDR1 KGHDR and CDR2 SFDVKD. The CDR3 has 15 amino acids. Unmatched junction bases numbered 6, after V lost 4 bases and J lost 2 bases. The CDR3 sequence is CATSEPTGLQETQYF. The CDR3 coding sequence is TGTGCCACCAGTGAACCGACAGGGCTTCAAGAGACCCAGTACTTC.

The sample holds a few counts of this clone. The chain is built from TRBV29-1 and TRBJ2-3; D gene unclear. Trimming left V 6 bases short and J 1 base short, with 11 bases between. Germline V gene data show CDR1 as SQVTM and CDR2 as ANQGSEA. The CDR3 spans 13 residues. CDR3 protein: CSVRPPGTDTQYF. CDR3 in DNA: TGCAGCGTCCGTCCTCCTGGCACAGATACGCAGTATTTT.

The table lists this clone with a count of one. The CDR3 loop is CAISEGFRTSGKDNEQFF. The CDR3 region has the DNA TGTGCCATCAGTGAGGGGTTCCGGACTAGCGGGAAAGACAATGAGCAGTTCTTC. V is TRBV10-3 and J is TRBJ2-1, with TRBD2 matching over 12 bases. Germline CDR1 reads ENHRY; CDR2 reads SYGVKD. With 2 bases clipped from V and 5 bases from J, the junction kept 10 bases outside the gene matches. The CDR3 length is 18 residues.